These 16 T cell receptor beta chains originate from one sample sequenced in a study of shared clonotypes between healthy human individuals (dated by TCRdb to 2020 to 2021). The library was generated by the immunoSEQ multiplex PCR assay. TCRdb stores this immuneACCESS table with in-frame sequences only. Part of the clones is absent; in the studies checked, under half of the shortfall reflects unresolved V genes, and no reason is known for the rest. This sample lists around 2,000,000 clones; over 85% were detected once. The top ten clones comprise 0.1% to 0.15% of the sample. The sample taken for sequencing was naive CD4+ T cells sorted from blood. The cell subset or site label, read with the paper, signifies: CD45RA+ positively selected. These receptors were obtained from a man younger than 35 in good health.

The chain uses TRBV5-1 and TRBJ2-1; 12 nucleotides match TRBD2. Germline trimming cut 1 base from V and 8 bases from J; bases unmatched to any gene: 10. CDR3 length equals 17 residues. The germline V gene encodes CDR1 SGHRS and CDR2 YFSETQ. The CDR3 sequence is CASSLPTGTSGFDEQFF. The DNA of the CDR3 is TGCGCCAGCAGCTTGCCCACCGGGACTAGCGGGTTCGATGAGCAGTTCTTC.

The J gene is TRBJ2-6, the V gene TRBV5-1; D is perhaps TRBD1 (6 bases). CDR1 and CDR2 (germline): SGHRS, YFSETQ. There are 17 residues in the CDR3. The V and J ends lost 0 bases and 0 bases respectively, with 10 bases between them. The CDR3 DNA reads TGCGCCAGCAGCTTGGTGGACAGAGCCTCTGGGGCCAACGTCCTGACTTTC. It is translated as CASSLVDRASGANVLTF.

The chain joins TRBV5-1 to TRBJ1-4; 7 nucleotides align to TRBD1. The CDR3 extends over 15 amino acids. Trimming took 4 bases from V and 7 from J; bases not matched to a gene: 10. The germline gives CDR1 SGHRS, CDR2 YFSETQ. The CDR3 nucleotides are TGCGCCAGCAGCCCTGACAGGGCAAGCGGTGAAAAACTGTTTTTT. Translation: CASSPDRASGEKLFF.

The chain has TRBV18 and TRBJ1-3; D not resolved. This CDR3 comprises 17 residues. Per germline, CDR1 KGHSH and CDR2 LQKENI. Deletions cut 3 bases from V and 0 bases from J, with 15 bases between. CDR3 sequence: CASSPARLTSSGNTIYF. In DNA form, the CDR3 reads TGTGCCAGCTCACCCGCGCGGCTCACCTCCTCTGGAAACACCATATATTTT.

This sequence joins TRBV27 and TRBJ2-7; possibly TRBD2 for D (5 bases). Per germline, CDR1 MNHEY and CDR2 SMNVEV (reference sequence). Trimming shortened V by 0 bases and J by 1 base, and 16 bases separated the two germline ends. This CDR3 has 17 amino acids. The DNA of the CDR3 is TGTGCCAGCAGTTTATCGGCCGGAGGCACCAAATCCTACGAGCAGTACTTC. It is translated as CASSLSAGGTKSYEQYF.

This rearrangement joins TRBV5-1 to TRBJ2-3, with 9 positions matching TRBD2. Germline CDR1 is SGHRS and CDR2 is YFSETQ. This CDR3 is 16 amino acids long. Trimming at V came to 0 bases and at J to 2 bases, leaving 4 bases not matched to a gene. CDR3 sequence reads: CASSLDAGGNTDTQYF. Here the CDR3 DNA reads TGCGCCAGCAGCTTGGATGCGGGGGGGAACACAGATACGCAGTATTTT.

The chain recombines TRBV5-1 with TRBJ2-3; D remains unclear. Germline V gene data show CDR1 as SGHRS and CDR2 as YFSETQ. The CDR3 runs 11 residues. Trimming stripped 5 bases from V and 7 bases from J, with 8 bases between. The CDR3 loop reads CASSVGYTQYF. The CDR3 nucleotides read TGCGCCAGCAGTGTCGGGTATACGCAGTATTTT.

This chain connects TRBV10-3 to TRBJ2-3; 12 bases line up with TRBD2. V lost 10 bases, J lost 2 bases, and 10 bases stayed unmatched. From germline, CDR1 is ENHRY and CDR2 SYGVKD. The CDR3 has 16 amino acids. CDR3 bases: TGTGCCACCACTAGCGGGGGGACACAATTCACAGATACGCAGTATTTT. Amino acids: CATTSGGTQFTDTQYF.

The V gene is TRBV7-9, the J gene TRBJ1-3; D gene ambiguous. CDR3 length: 19 amino acids. Germline CDR1 reads SEHNR; CDR2 reads FQNEAQ (reference sequence). Trimming stripped 6 bases from V and 0 bases from J, with 24 bases between. The CDR3 loop is CASSSRTGEPTSSGNTIYF. In DNA form, the CDR3 reads TGTGCCAGCAGTTCCCGCACGGGCGAACCTACTAGCTCTGGAAACACCATATATTTT.

The chain carries TRBV18 and TRBJ1-6; D is perhaps TRBD1 (5 bases). Germline loops: CDR1 KGHSH, CDR2 LQKENI. The length of the CDR3 is 16 residues. The V end was cut by 0 bases, the J end by 8 bases, with 14 bases between. CDR3 residues: CASSPPVGGGDSPLHF. CDR3 coding DNA: TGTGCCAGCTCACCACCGGTTGGCGGGGGGGATTCACCCCTCCACTTT.

The chain couples TRBV29-1 to TRBJ2-3; D is ambiguous. The CDR3 is 13 residues long. Germline lookup yields CDR1 SQVTM and CDR2 ANQGSEA. V shed 1 base and J shed 1 base, with 6 bases lying between them. CDR3 DNA: TGCAGCGTTGAAGGGTCGGGCACAGATACGCAGTATTTT. Translation gives CSVEGSGTDTQYF.

The CDR3 nucleotides are TGTGCCAGCAGCCGACTAACCCCGCGGGCAGGGGGCGCCGCAGATACGCAGTATTTT. Amino acids: CASSRLTPRAGGAADTQYF. The rearrangement uses TRBV7-9 and TRBJ2-3; TRBD1 matches at 8 bases. The CDR3 runs 19 residues. V lost 5 bases to trimming and J lost 4 bases; unmatched junction nucleotides: 20. Germline assignment: CDR1 SEHNR and CDR2 FQNEAQ (reference sequence).

CDR3 sequence: CASAGAANEKLFF. The DNA of the CDR3 is TGTGCCAGCGCCGGGGCAGCTAATGAAAAACTGTTTTTT. The rearrangement links TRBV6-6 to TRBJ1-4; possible D gene TRBD1, 5 bases. V lost 8 bases to trimming and J lost 3 bases, with 10 bases between them. Per the germline V gene, CDR1 is MNHNY and CDR2 is SVGAGI (reference sequence). This CDR3 is 13 amino acids long.

The chain uses TRBV7-9 and TRBJ2-4, with 9 bases aligning to TRBD1. Germline assignment: CDR1 SEHNR and CDR2 FQNEAQ (reference sequence). CDR3 length equals 18 residues. J lost 1 base, V lost 5 bases, and 12 bases had no gene match. CDR3 sequence (DNA): TGTGCCAGCAGCCGTCTTTTGGACAGGGGATCGGCCAAAAACATTCAGTACTTC. It encodes CASSRLLDRGSAKNIQYF.

This sequence joins TRBV11-3 and TRBJ2-1; D call uncertain. Germline CDR1 and CDR2: SGHNT and YENEEA. Deletions cut 2 bases from V and 3 bases from J, with 8 bases between. The CDR3 has 14 amino acids. The CDR3: CASSLSSIYNEQFF. The CDR3 DNA is TGTGCCAGCAGCTTAAGTTCTATCTACAATGAGCAGTTCTTC.

The rearrangement joins TRBV11-2 to TRBJ2-5; no definite D call. The CDR3 is 13 amino acids. Germline values: CDR1 SGHAT, CDR2 FQNNGV. With 0 bases removed from V and 9 bases from J, the gap between germline ends came to 11 bases. CDR3 sequence: CASSLDLFGSQYF. The CDR3 DNA follows: TGTGCCAGCAGCTTAGATCTTTTCGGCTCCCAGTACTTC.